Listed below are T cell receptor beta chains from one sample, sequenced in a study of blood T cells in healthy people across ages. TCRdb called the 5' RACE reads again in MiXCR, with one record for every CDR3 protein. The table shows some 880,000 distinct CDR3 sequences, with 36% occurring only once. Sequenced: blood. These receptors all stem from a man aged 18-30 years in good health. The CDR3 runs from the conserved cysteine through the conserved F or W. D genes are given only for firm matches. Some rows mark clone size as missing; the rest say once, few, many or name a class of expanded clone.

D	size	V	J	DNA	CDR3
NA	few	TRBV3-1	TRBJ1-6	TGTGCCTGCAGTCTCCCCGGGACAATGGGCACCCTCCACTTT	CACSLPGTMGTLHF
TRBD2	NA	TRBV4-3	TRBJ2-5	TGCACCAGCAGCCAAGAAGGGTCCCCTAGCGGGGGGCCATACAATGAGCAGTACTTC	CTSSQEGSPSGGPYNEQYF
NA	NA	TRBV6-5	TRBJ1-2	TGTGCCAGCAGCCAGTTGGGCTATGGCTACACCTTC	CASSQLGYGYTF
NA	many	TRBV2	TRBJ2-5	TGTGCCAGCAGTGAAGTGCGGGGTTCCCGAGAGACCCAGTACTTC	CASSEVRGSRETQYF
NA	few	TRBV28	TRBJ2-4	TGTGCCAGCAGTTTCCTCCCCGGACAGATTGTAGCCAAAAACATTCAGTACTTC	CASSFLPGQIVAKNIQYF
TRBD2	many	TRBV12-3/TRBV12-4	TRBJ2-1	TGTGCCAGCAGACTAGCGGGGGGGGGTAATGAGCAGTTCTTC	CASRLAGGGNEQFF
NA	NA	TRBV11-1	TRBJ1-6	TGTGCCAGCAGCTTTGGGGGGTTCTCACCCCCCCACTTT	CASSFGGFSPPHF
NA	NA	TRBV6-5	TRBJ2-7	TGTGCCGGCAGTTTATCCGCTGACTCTCTCTCCTACGAGCAGTACTTC	CAGSLSADSLSYEQYF
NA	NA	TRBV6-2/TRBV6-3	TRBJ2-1	TGTGCCAGCAGTTACGTGATGGTCTCCTACAATGAGCAGTTCTTC	CASSYVMVSYNEQFF
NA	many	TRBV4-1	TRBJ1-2	TGCGCCAGCAGCCAAGATTCGGCAGACGGGAGCTATGGCTACACCTTC	CASSQDSADGSYGYTF
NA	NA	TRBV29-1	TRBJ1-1	TGCAGCACCCGCCCCCAGGGCCCGAACACTGAAGCTTTCTTT	CSTRPQGPNTEAFF
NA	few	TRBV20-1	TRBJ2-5	TGCAGTGCCACCGTAGGGCTGAAGACCCAGTACTTC	CSATVGLKTQYF
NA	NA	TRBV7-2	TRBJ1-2	TGTGCCAGCAGACCGAGAGGAGGGACTAACTATGGCTACACCTTC	CASRPRGGTNYGYTF
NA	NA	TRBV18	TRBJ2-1	TGTGCCAGCTCAGTCCGCCGGGGGGCGGGAACCTACAATGAGCAGTTCTTC	CASSVRRGAGTYNEQFF
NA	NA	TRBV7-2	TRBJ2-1	TGTGCCAGCAGCTCCCCACTTTACGAGCAGTTCTTC	CASSSPLYEQFF
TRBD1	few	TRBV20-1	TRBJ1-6	TGCAGTGCACAGGGGGCGCATTCACCCCTCCACTTT	CSAQGAHSPLHF
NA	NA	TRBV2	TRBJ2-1	TGTGCCAGCAGTCCCTGGACAGATAGCACAGATACGCAGTTCTTC	CASSPWTDSTDTQFF
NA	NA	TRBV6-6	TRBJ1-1	TGTGCCACCCTAGACCGCGGACACCTCTTGAACACTGAAGCTTTCTTT	CATLDRGHLLNTEAFF
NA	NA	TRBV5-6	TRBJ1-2	TGTGCCAGCAGCTTGTTTTCTGTTTCGTGCGGCTACACCTTC	CASSLFSVSCGYTF
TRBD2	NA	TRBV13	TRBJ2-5	TGTGCCAGCAGCCGTAGCGGGGGGGCCGTCAATGAGCAGTACTTC	CASSRSGGAVNEQYF
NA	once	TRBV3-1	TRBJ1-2	TGTGCCAGCAGCCAAGAGGAGAAGGTCTACACCTTC	CASSQEEKVYTF
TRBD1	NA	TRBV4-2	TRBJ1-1	TGTGCCAGCAGCCAAGAAAACCAGGGGGCGGTGGGTACTGAAGCTTTCTTT	CASSQENQGAVGTEAFF
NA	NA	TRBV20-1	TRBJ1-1	TGCAGTGCCCCCCCCCCCCGCAGGGTACTGAACACTGAAGCTTTCTTT	CSAPPPRRVLNTEAFF
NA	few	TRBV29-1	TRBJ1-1	TGCAGCGTGGGGGAGCCGGGGGCTGAAGCTTTCTTT	CSVGEPGAEAFF
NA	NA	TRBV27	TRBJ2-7	TGTGCCAGCAGCCATTACATAACGACAGGTAAACTCACGGAGCAGTACTTC	CASSHYITTGKLTEQYF
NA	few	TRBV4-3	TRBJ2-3	TGCGCCAGCAGCCAAGAGGGGTATGGAGCAGATACGCAGTATTTT	CASSQEGYGADTQYF
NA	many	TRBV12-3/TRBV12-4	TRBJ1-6	TGTGCCAGCAGTTTGATGGACAGACCCCTCCACTTT	CASSLMDRPLHF
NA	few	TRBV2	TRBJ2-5	TGTGCCAGCAGTGATTTCTCTGGGGGGTACGGGGAGACCCAGTACTTC	CASSDFSGGYGETQYF
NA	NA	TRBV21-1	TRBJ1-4	TGTGCCAGCAGCAAAGAAATAGGGGGCCGGAATGAAAAACTGTTTTTT	CASSKEIGGRNEKLFF
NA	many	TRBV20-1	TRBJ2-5	TGCAGTGCCAGTAGGTCTTTAGACCCGGAGACCCAGTACTTC	CSASRSLDPETQYF
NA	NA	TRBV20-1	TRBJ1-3	TGCAGTGCCCTGGACCTTTTGGGCGGAAACACCATATATTTT	CSALDLLGGNTIYF
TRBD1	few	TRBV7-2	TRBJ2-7	TGTGCCAGCAGCCCGGGACAGGCCCCATTTTACGAGCAGTACTTC	CASSPGQAPFYEQYF
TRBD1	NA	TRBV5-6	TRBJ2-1	TGTGCCAGCAGCGTGACAGGGTTCAATGAGCAGTTCTTC	CASSVTGFNEQFF
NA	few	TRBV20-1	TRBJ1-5	TGCAGTGCTCAGTCCGGGGGCCCGTATAGCAATCAGCCCCAGCATTTT	CSAQSGGPYSNQPQHF
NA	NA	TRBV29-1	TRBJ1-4	TGCAGCGTTGAAGATAGAACGGGGGCAACTAATGAAAAACTGTTTTTT	CSVEDRTGATNEKLFF
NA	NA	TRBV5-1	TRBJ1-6	TGCGCCAGCACCCGAGCTGAAGTCTCGAGCTCCTATAATTCACCCCTCCACTTT	CASTRAEVSSSYNSPLHF
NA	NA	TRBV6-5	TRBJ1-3	TGTGCCAGCAGCCTTGACGGACGATCTGGAAACACCATATATTTT	CASSLDGRSGNTIYF
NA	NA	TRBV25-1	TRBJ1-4	TGTGCCAGCAGCCCTGACAGCGCTAATGAAAAACTGTTTTTT	CASSPDSANEKLFF
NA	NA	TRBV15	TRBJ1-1	TGTGCCACCAGCAGAGGGACAACCGGGATGCGAACGCAAGCTTTCTTT	CATSRGTTGMRTQAFF
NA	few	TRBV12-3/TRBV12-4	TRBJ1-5	TGTGCCAGCAGTTTAGGACAAGCCCAGCATTTT	CASSLGQAQHF
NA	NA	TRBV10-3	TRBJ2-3	TGTGCCATCAGGGACTCAACCCCCACAGATACGCAGTATTTT	CAIRDSTPTDTQYF